A single sample gave rise to the 22 T cell receptor beta chains below, sequenced in a study of blood T cell repertoires in COVID-19. Only in-frame clones appear in the TCRdb table, and some are missing; sequencing was by immunoSEQ multiplex PCR. The table lists 50,000 to 65,000 clones, 70% to 90% of them singletons, with 3.9% in the top ten. The specimen sequenced was peripheral blood. The origin of the receptors is a human donor in a cohort sampled during active COVID-19.

This chain joins TRBV6-2 or TRBV6-3 and TRBJ2-3, with a tentative D call TRBD1 (5 bases). V lost 6 bases and J 3 bases, leaving 13 bases between the germline ends. The CDR3 covers 14 residues. Per germline, CDR1 MNHEY and CDR2 SVGEGT. The CDR3 DNA is TGTGCCAGCAGCTTCCAGGGTGAAACAGATACGCAGTATTTT. The encoded protein is CASSFQGETDTQYF.

This sequence joins TRBV30 and TRBJ1-2; D is possibly TRBD1 (5 bases). The germline gives CDR1 GTSNPN, CDR2 SVGIG (reference sequence). The CDR3 is 12 amino acids. The V and J ends lost 4 bases and 3 bases respectively, with 9 bases between them. The CDR3 loop is CAWTGSDYGYTF. CDR3 sequence (DNA): TGTGCCTGGACAGGGTCCGACTATGGCTACACCTTC.

The chain employs TRBV5-6 and TRBJ1-1, with D perhaps matching TRBD1 (5 bases). This CDR3 has 13 amino acids. Germline assignment: CDR1 SGHDT and CDR2 YYEEEE. Trimming removed 5 bases at V and 8 bases at J, with 16 bases between. The CDR3 loop is CASRPQGRAEAFF. The DNA for the CDR3 is TGTGCCAGCAGACCCCAGGGTAGGGCGGAAGCTTTCTTT.

The chain couples TRBV10-3 to TRBJ2-5; 8 bases map to TRBD1. Germline assignment: CDR1 ENHRY and CDR2 SYGVKD. Losses at the gene ends were 3 bases for V and 4 bases for J; bases not matched to a gene: 7. The CDR3 contains 15 residues. CDR3 in DNA: TGTGCCATCAGTGATTACTCAGGGGGCTCAGAGACCCAGTACTTC. Translated: CAISDYSGGSETQYF.

This rearrangement joins TRBV19 to TRBJ2-1; 11 bases match TRBD2. Germline-derived CDR1 and CDR2 are LNHDA and SQIVND (reference sequence). The CDR3 sequence is 18 residues long. With 3 bases clipped from V and 6 bases from J, the junction kept 13 bases outside the gene matches. CDR3 sequence: CASSMASSGRFVGNEQFF. The CDR3, as DNA: TGTGCCAGTAGTATGGCGTCTAGCGGGAGGTTTGTAGGCAATGAGCAGTTCTTC.

The chain is built from TRBV9 and TRBJ2-2; D is unresolved. Trimming pared 3 bases from V and 0 bases from J, leaving 9 bases between. Germline CDR1 and CDR2: SGDLS and YYNGEE. This CDR3 is built from 15 residues. CDR3 DNA sequence: TGTGCCAGCAGCGACAGCACCTCGAACACCGGGGAGCTGTTTTTT. Translated, it gives CASSDSTSNTGELFF.

In the case of this clone: Compared with germline, one end of the junction differs, possibly owing to a read error. CDR3 in amino acids: CASSSKAGGAQTQYF. The DNA of the CDR3 is TGTGCTAGCAGCTCTAAAGCGGGGGGCGCCCAGACCCAGTACTTC. This sequence joins TRBV7-7 and TRBJ2-5; 9 positions agree with TRBD2. The CDR3 sequence is 15 residues long. Germline CDR1 reads SSHAT; CDR2 reads FNYEAQ (reference sequence).

V is TRBV9 and J is TRBJ2-3; 9 positions match TRBD2. Trimming cost V 4 bases and J 3 bases; bases outside gene matches: 12. CDR3 size: 17 residues. Germline V gives CDR1 SGDLS, CDR2 YYNGEE. Written as DNA, the CDR3 is TGTGCCAGCAGCACTTCTTTTCTAGCGGGGAGTACAGATACGCAGTATTTT. This sequence encodes CASSTSFLAGSTDTQYF.

This clone was seen more than once but under ten times. V usage is TRBV19 and J usage is TRBJ1-5; tentatively, D is TRBD1 (6 bases). In germline, CDR1 is LNHDA, CDR2 SQIVND (reference sequence). CDR3 length equals 19 residues. The V end lost 4 bases, the J end lost 4 bases, and 26 bases lay between the germline ends. CDR3 coding DNA: TGTGCCAGTAGTAGAGGACAGTACAAGACCCAGGTTATTAATCAGCCCCAGCATTTT. This gives the protein CASSRGQYKTQVINQPQHF.

This clone showed up just a few times. The chain has TRBV7-6 and TRBJ2-7, with 11 bases that match TRBD1. CDR1 SGHVS and CDR2 FNYEAQ come from the germline V gene. J was trimmed by 3 bases and V by 6 bases; bases with no gene match: 1. This CDR3 region has 13 residues. This CDR3 is CASRGTGGYEQYF. The CDR3 DNA is TGTGCCAGCAGGGGGACAGGGGGCTACGAGCAGTACTTC.

The chain carries TRBV18 and TRBJ2-1; no reliable D call. Trimming shortened V by 3 bases and J by 4 bases, and 7 bases separated the two germline ends. Germline CDR1 KGHSH, CDR2 LQKENI. The CDR3 length is 13 residues. CDR3 residues: CASSPVQYNEQFF. The CDR3, as DNA: TGTGCCAGCTCACCCGTCCAGTACAATGAGCAGTTCTTC.

The V call is TRBV10-3, the J call TRBJ1-2; maybe TRBD1 (5 bases). This CDR3 has 15 residues. The V end lost 0 bases, the J end lost 3 bases, and 11 bases lay between the germline ends. CDR1 ENHRY and CDR2 SYGVKD come from the germline V gene. The CDR3 spells CAISESTEVDYGYTF. The CDR3 DNA follows: TGTGCCATCAGTGAGTCGACAGAAGTAGACTATGGCTACACCTTC.

This chain joins TRBV30 and TRBJ2-1; no clear D. This CDR3 contains 13 residues. Trimming shortened V by 0 bases and J by 5 bases, and 8 bases separated the two germline ends. Germline CDR1 reads GTSNPN; CDR2 reads SVGIG (reference sequence). The CDR3 DNA follows: TGTGCCTGGAGTGTACTGCGGAACAATGAGCAGTTCTTC. It encodes CAWSVLRNNEQFF.

The chain links TRBV12-3 or TRBV12-4 to TRBJ1-2, with D unresolved. The CDR3 consists of 11 residues. Trimming removed 3 bases at V and 11 bases at J, with 10 bases between. The CDR3 loop reads CASSFGLRYTF. CDR3 coding DNA: TGTGCCAGCAGTTTCGGTTTGAGGTACACCTTC.

J is TRBJ2-7 and V is TRBV20-1; 10 bases fit TRBD2. The CDR3 totals 16 residues. V was clipped by 3 bases and J by 4 bases; unmatched bases: 12. Germline loops: CDR1 DFQATT, CDR2 SNEGSKA (reference sequence). CDR3 nucleotide sequence: TGCAGTGCTAGTGGTGGGTCGGGACTAGCGTCTTACGAGCAGTACTTC. The encoded protein is CSASGGSGLASYEQYF.

The J gene is TRBJ2-3, the V gene TRBV7-9; 7 bases line up with TRBD2. This CDR3 spans 15 amino acids. Looked up from germline, CDR1 is SEHNR and CDR2 is FQNEAQ (reference sequence). V was pared by 3 bases and J by 3 bases, with 6 bases of the junction left unmatched. CDR3 bases: TGTGCCAGCAGCTTCCAAGCGGGGTGGACAGATACGCAGTATTTT. It codes for CASSFQAGWTDTQYF.

This chain connects TRBV4-1 to TRBJ1-4; 7 bases map to TRBD1. CDR1 MGHRA and CDR2 YSYEKL come from the germline V gene. CDR3 length: 15 residues. J was trimmed by 6 bases and V by 4 bases; bases with no gene match: 8. In nucleotides, the CDR3 is TGCGCCAGCAGCCCCCGGGACAGAGGAGATGAAAAACTGTTTTTT. Its translation is CASSPRDRGDEKLFF.

The rearrangement uses TRBV6-2 or TRBV6-3 and TRBJ2-1; D not certain. The V end lost 2 bases, the J end lost 5 bases, and 4 bases lay between the germline ends. Germline CDR1 MNHEY, CDR2 SVGEGT. The CDR3 has 12 residues. The CDR3 nucleotides are TGTGCCAGCAGTTACCCTGACAATGAGCAGTTCTTC. Its protein is CASSYPDNEQFF.

This chain links TRBV29-1 with TRBJ1-1; D unresolved. Trimming left V 5 bases short and J 1 base short, with 5 bases between. The V gene's germline CDR1 is SQVTM and CDR2 ANQGSEA. This CDR3 spans 11 amino acids. The CDR3 is CSVLENTEAFF. As DNA, the CDR3 is TGCAGCGTTTTAGAGAACACTGAAGCTTTCTTT.

The V gene is TRBV19, the J gene TRBJ1-1; D possibly corresponds to TRBD1 (6 bases). The CDR3 covers 16 residues. With 1 base removed from V and 6 bases from J, the gap between germline ends came to 18 bases. CDR1 LNHDA and CDR2 SQIVND come from the germline V gene (reference sequence). The CDR3 loop reads CASSIGGRGRFPEAFF. The CDR3 coding sequence is TGTGCCAGTAGTATAGGGGGCAGGGGACGGTTCCCTGAAGCTTTCTTT.

The chain uses TRBV19 and TRBJ1-1; D might be TRBD1 (6 bases). Trimming shortened V by 7 bases and J by 3 bases, and 12 bases separated the two germline ends. The CDR3 has 13 residues. CDR1 LNHDA and CDR2 SQIVND come from the germline V gene (reference sequence). The CDR3 DNA is TGTGCCAGTATCCTCGGACAGTACACTGAAGCTTTCTTT. It encodes CASILGQYTEAFF. Together with reference TRBV19 and TRBJ1-1, the CDR3 gives the full variable domain: DGGITQSPKYLFRKEGQNVTLSCEQNLNHDAMYWYRQDPGQGLRLIYYSQIVNDFQKGDIAEGYSVSREKKESFPLTVTSAQKNPTAFYLCASILGQYTEAFFGQGTRLTVV.

V and J are TRBV20-1 and TRBJ2-1, with D hard to call. Germline V CDR1 and CDR2: DFQATT, SNEGSKA (reference sequence). Trimming shortened V by 3 bases and J by 6 bases, and 12 bases separated the two germline ends. The CDR3 sequence is 13 residues long. CDR3 residues: CSASLRGTNEQFF. The DNA for the CDR3 is TGCAGTGCTAGTTTACGAGGAACCAATGAGCAGTTCTTC.